The 17 T cell receptor beta chains below were found in one sample sequenced in a study of T cell changes during pregnancy in multiple sclerosis. This table comes from immunoSEQ multiplex PCR, and its TCRdb copy is limited to in-frame clones, with some not included. Counted here are some 44,000 clones, roughly 90% occurring once; the ten biggest clones make up roughly 0.52%. Sequencing used CD4+ T cells from peripheral blood mononuclear cells, obtained in the third trimester of pregnancy. Every receptor here comes from a female donor with multiple sclerosis, enrolled in a pregnancy study.

The chain links TRBV30 to TRBJ2-1; the match to TRBD2 covers 10 bases. Germline trimming cut 0 bases from V and 6 bases from J; bases unmatched to any gene: 5. The CDR3 is 15 residues long. Germline V CDR1 and CDR2: GTSNPN, SVGIG (reference sequence). CDR3 residues: CAWSVPSGRANEQFF. CDR3 nucleotides: TGTGCCTGGAGTGTACCCAGCGGGAGGGCCAATGAGCAGTTCTTC. Complete variable domain (other parts from reference TRBV30 and TRBJ2-1): SQTIHQWPATLVQPVGSPLSLECTVEGTSNPNLYWYRQAAGRGLQLLFYSVGIGQISSEVPQNLSASRPQDRQFILSSKKLLLSDSGFYLCAWSVPSGRANEQFFGPGTRLTVL.

This sequence joins TRBV9 and TRBJ2-7, with 10 nucleotides matching TRBD2. Germline V lookup: CDR1 SGDLS, CDR2 YYNGEE. The CDR3 has 14 residues. The trim removed 3 bases at V and 6 bases at J, leaving 6 bases unmatched. The CDR3 sequence: CASSGSGRAAEQYF. The CDR3 DNA follows: TGTGCCAGCAGCGGGAGCGGGAGGGCCGCCGAGCAGTACTTC.

This clone came up a few times. V gene TRBV7-2 combines with J gene TRBJ2-5, with no clear D. The CDR3 runs to 13 residues. Germline V gene sequence: CDR1 SGHTA, CDR2 FQGNSA. V lost 4 bases and J 0 bases, leaving 6 bases between the germline ends. This CDR3 reads CASSSLYQETQYF. The CDR3 DNA follows: TGTGCCAGCAGCTCCTTGTACCAAGAGACCCAGTACTTC.

This clone was seen more than once but under ten times. The J gene is TRBJ1-1, the V gene TRBV18, with D hard to call. Trimming removed 2 bases from V and 0 bases from J, with 4 bases in between. The CDR3 spans 13 residues. CDR1 is KGHSH and CDR2 is LQKENI in the germline V gene. CDR3 sequence: CASSPGLNTEAFF. CDR3 nucleotide sequence: TGTGCCAGCTCACCAGGCCTGAACACTGAAGCTTTCTTT.

This chain joins TRBV2 and TRBJ2-2; TRBD1 matches at 9 bases. There are 16 residues in the CDR3. Looked up from germline, CDR1 is SNHLY and CDR2 is FYNNEI. V trimming: 5 bases; J trimming: 5 bases; junction bases outside the gene matches: 9. The CDR3 DNA reads TGTGCCAGCAGTTCCACTTCCGGGACAGGGACCGGGGAGCTGTTTTTT. The encoded protein is CASSSTSGTGTGELFF.

This sequence joins TRBV18 and TRBJ2-7; TRBD2 is a possible D gene (6 bases). Looked up from germline, CDR1 is KGHSH and CDR2 is LQKENI. Trimming left V 3 bases short and J 4 bases short, with 10 bases between. CDR3 length: 13 residues. Here the CDR3 DNA reads TGTGCCAGCTCACCTCTAGGGAGGTACGAGCAGTACTTC. Its protein is CASSPLGRYEQYF.

The chain employs TRBV27 and TRBJ2-3, with 9 bases lining up with TRBD2. CDR3 length: 13 residues. Germline CDR1 and CDR2: MNHEY and SMNVEV (reference sequence). The V segment lost 6 bases and the J segment 7 bases; nucleotides outside the gene matches: 5. The DNA of the CDR3 is TGTGCCAGCAGGGCGGGAGGGCTGTATACGCAGTATTTT. Encoded protein: CASRAGGLYTQYF.

The rearrangement uses TRBV27 and TRBJ1-4, with 7 bases lining up with TRBD1. The trim removed 3 bases at V and 3 bases at J, leaving 1 base unmatched. This CDR3 has 14 amino acids. The germline V gene has CDR1 MNHEY and CDR2 SMNVEV (reference sequence). This CDR3 is CASSFDRANEKLFF. For the CDR3, the DNA is TGTGCCAGCAGTTTTGACAGGGCTAATGAAAAACTGTTTTTT.

The chain is built from TRBV6-6 and TRBJ1-5; 7 bases align to TRBD1. V lost 4 bases, J lost 1 base, and 7 bases stayed unmatched. The CDR3 totals 16 residues. Germline V gene sequence: CDR1 MNHNY, CDR2 SVGAGI (reference sequence). CDR3 in amino acids: CASSSWTGPSNQPQHF. Here the CDR3 DNA reads TGTGCCAGCAGTTCCTGGACAGGCCCAAGCAATCAGCCCCAGCATTTT.

This chain uses TRBV6-5 with TRBJ1-3; D unclear. Germline V gives CDR1 MNHEY, CDR2 SVGAGI. The CDR3 runs to 14 residues. Trimming stripped 6 bases from V and 0 bases from J, with 9 bases between. CDR3 amino acids: CASSPTYSGNTIYF. The CDR3 DNA follows: TGTGCCAGCAGCCCGACATACTCTGGAAACACCATATATTTT.

This rearrangement joins TRBV27 to TRBJ2-7; D remains ambiguous. Trimming stripped 1 base from V and 3 bases from J, with 7 bases between. The germline CDR1 and CDR2 sequences are MNHEY and SMNVEV (reference sequence). The CDR3 runs 13 residues. The CDR3 sequence: CASSLFSRYEQYF. For the CDR3, the DNA is TGTGCCAGCAGTTTATTTTCCCGCTACGAGCAGTACTTC.

The chain has TRBV18 and TRBJ2-5, with D tentatively TRBD1 (6 bases). The germline V gene has CDR1 KGHSH and CDR2 LQKENI. There are 15 residues in the CDR3. V dropped 3 bases and J dropped 4 bases, with 15 bases sitting between them. The CDR3 DNA follows: TGTGCCAGCTCACCCAATACAGGGCAAGGAGAGACCCAGTACTTC. It is translated as CASSPNTGQGETQYF.

The rearrangement links TRBV28 to TRBJ1-5, with TRBD1 matching 9 bases. The CDR3 is made up of 14 amino acids. Germline V gene data show CDR1 as MDHEN and CDR2 as SYDVKM. V shed 7 bases and J 7 bases; nucleotides not matched to a gene: 8. This chain's CDR3 is CASTPGTGRQPQHF. As DNA, the CDR3 is TGTGCCAGCACCCCCGGGACAGGGAGACAGCCCCAGCATTTT.

CDR3 DNA: TGTGCCAGTACAATAGTCCCGGGACAGGCAGATACGCAGTATTTT. Protein product: CASTIVPGQADTQYF. This chain connects TRBV19 to TRBJ2-3; TRBD1 matches 8 bases. V lost 7 bases to trimming and J lost 4 bases; unmatched junction nucleotides: 10. The CDR3 extends over 15 amino acids. CDR1 and CDR2 from the germline V gene are LNHDA and SQIVND (reference sequence).

The V and J genes are TRBV13 and TRBJ2-7; TRBD1 might be the D (6 bases). V was clipped by 4 bases and J by 2 bases, with 18 bases between them. Germline CDR1 and CDR2: PRHDT and FYEKMQ (reference sequence). The CDR3 spans 16 residues. CDR3 sequence: CASSYASSQGPYEQYF. The CDR3 region has the DNA TGTGCCAGCAGCTACGCCTCCTCACAGGGCCCCTACGAGCAGTACTTC.

Concerning this clone: One end of the junction fails to match germline, which may point to a read error. The chain has TRBV7-2 and TRBJ2-1; 8 bases map to TRBD1. The germline V gene encodes CDR1 SGHTA and CDR2 FQGNSA. The CDR3 runs to 13 residues. Written as DNA, the CDR3 is TGTGCCAGCAGCTTAGGAAAGGGCAGGGGGCAGATCTTC. Translating gives CASSLGKGRGQIF.

The V and J genes are TRBV9 and TRBJ1-3; no firm D call. Trimming removed 0 bases at V and 0 bases at J, with 7 bases between. This CDR3 region has 15 residues. Germline-derived CDR1 and CDR2 are SGDLS and YYNGEE. This chain's CDR3 is CASSVEQTSGNTIYF. CDR3 DNA sequence: TGTGCCAGCAGCGTAGAACAGACCTCTGGAAACACCATATATTTT.